Below are 9 T cell receptor beta chains sequenced from a single sample in a study of cytomegalovirus exposure and HLA in healthy donors. Primers included in the PCR were 60 Vbeta and 13 Jbeta primers. Profiled with immunoSEQ multiplex PCR; TCRdb holds only in-frame clones, not every one. The repertoire holds fewer than 200,000 clones, with approximately 80% as singletons. The sequencing sample was made of PBMCs. These receptors were obtained from a woman in her late teens or twenties in good health and CMV-seronegative.

The rearrangement joins TRBV5-1 to TRBJ2-1, with a possible D match to TRBD2 (6 bases). The CDR3 runs 13 residues. V was shortened by 7 bases and J by 8 bases, with 16 bases between the two germline ends. Germline V lookup: CDR1 SGHRS, CDR2 YFSETQ. DNA for the CDR3: TGCGCCAGCGGGGCGGAGGGGTTGGATGAGCAGTTCTTC. Amino acid sequence: CASGAEGLDEQFF.

This clone turned up a few times. The rearrangement links TRBV10-3 to TRBJ1-4; possibly TRBD1 for D (5 bases). In germline, CDR1 is ENHRY, CDR2 SYGVKD. CDR3 size: 14 residues. V lost 4 bases and J lost 3, with 9 bases in between. CDR3 sequence (DNA): TGTGCCATCAGTGGACAGCCGGCTAATGAAAAACTGTTTTTT. The encoded protein is CAISGQPANEKLFF.

V is TRBV7-8 and J is TRBJ2-7, with D perhaps matching TRBD1 (5 bases). The germline V gene has CDR1 SGHVS and CDR2 FQNEAQ. Trimming removed 3 bases from V and 9 bases from J, with 21 bases in between. The CDR3 spans 15 residues. The CDR3 coding sequence is TGTGCCAGCAGCTTCCAGGGTATGACCGGCGCGGTGCAGTACTTC. It translates to CASSFQGMTGAVQYF.

This clone was recorded only once. J is TRBJ1-1 and V is TRBV28, with TRBD1 identical over 7 bases. This CDR3 is 14 amino acids long. Germline V CDR1 and CDR2: MDHEN, SYDVKM. The trim removed 7 bases at V and 3 bases at J, leaving 8 bases unmatched. CDR3 in amino acids: CASIQTGWDTEAFF. The CDR3 DNA is TGTGCCAGCATCCAGACAGGGTGGGACACTGAAGCTTTCTTT.

This clone was counted between two and nine times. J is TRBJ2-7 and V is TRBV27, with D maybe TRBD2 (5 bases). The CDR3 has 15 amino acids. The germline V and J ends were trimmed by 10 bases and 6 bases, with 25 bases remaining between them. Germline assignment: CDR1 MNHEY and CDR2 SMNVEV (reference sequence). The CDR3 is CATSASGVLWFEQYF. In DNA form, the CDR3 reads TGTGCCACCTCGGCTTCCGGGGTCCTGTGGTTCGAGCAGTACTTC.

This clone was counted a few times. The rearrangement links TRBV28 to TRBJ1-2; the D is unclear. This CDR3 contains 14 residues. Trimming left V 6 bases short and J 8 bases short, with 19 bases between. Germline V lookup: CDR1 MDHEN, CDR2 SYDVKM. CDR3 region: CASSPAGGPGGYTF. The CDR3 bases are TGTGCCAGCAGCCCCGCCGGTGGCCCGGGGGGCTACACCTTC.

V gene TRBV7-9 combines with J gene TRBJ2-7; 8 bases line up with TRBD1. V was pared by 5 bases and J by 3 bases, with 9 bases of the junction left unmatched. The germline CDR1 and CDR2 sequences are SEHNR and FQNEAQ (reference sequence). The CDR3 has 15 amino acids. CDR3 nucleotide sequence: TGTGCCAGCAGCCCCCCGCAGGGGGCGGTCTACGAGCAGTACTTC. Translated, it gives CASSPPQGAVYEQYF. The whole variable domain, filled in from reference TRBV7-9 and TRBJ2-7, reads DTGVSQNPRHKITKRGQNVTFRCDPISEHNRLYWYRQTLGQGPEFLTYFQNEAQLEKSRLLSDRFSAERPKGSFSTLEIQRTEQGDSAMYLCASSPPQGAVYEQYFGPGTRLTVT.

The rearrangement links TRBV11-2 to TRBJ2-7, with D maybe TRBD1 (6 bases). The CDR3 contains 13 residues. Germline values: CDR1 SGHAT, CDR2 FQNNGV. V lost 4 bases and J lost 0, with 7 bases in between. The CDR3: CASSSTGSYEQYF. The CDR3 region has the DNA TGTGCCAGCAGCTCGACAGGCTCCTACGAGCAGTACTTC. The full variable domain, rest sourced from reference TRBV11-2 and TRBJ2-7, is EAGVAQSPRYKIIEKRQSVAFWCNPISGHATLYWYQQILGQGPKLLIQFQNNGVVDDSQLPKDRFSAERLKGVDSTLKIQPAKLEDSAVYLCASSSTGSYEQYFGPGTRLTVT.

The table lists this clone with a few counts. The chain employs TRBV19 and TRBJ2-6, with TRBD1 matching 7 bases. The CDR3 length is 17 residues. Germline CDR1 and CDR2: LNHDA and SQIVND (reference sequence). Trimming removed 4 bases from V and 1 base from J; junction bases left unmatched: 7. The CDR3: CASSNPGQISGANVLTF. CDR3 nucleotide sequence: TGTGCCAGTAGTAATCCGGGACAGATATCTGGGGCCAACGTCCTGACTTTC.